The 9 T cell receptor beta chains reported below all come from one sample, sequenced in a study of neurological immune-mediated disorders. TCRdb used MiXCR to reprocess the 5' RACE reads, holding one entry per CDR3 protein. The data hold about 51,000 distinct CDR3 sequences, with around 16% observed a single time. Material for sequencing was PBMCs. The source of these receptors is a man in his 60s in good health.

Many counts were recorded for this clonotype. V gene TRBV28 combines with J gene TRBJ1-6, with TRBD1 identical over 10 bases. Trimming took 8 bases from V and 10 from J; bases not matched to a gene: 8. The CDR3 runs to 14 residues. Germline lookup yields CDR1 MDHEN and CDR2 SYDVKM. In nucleotides, the CDR3 is TGTGCCAGCGGTCCGGGACAGGGGAAATCACCCCTCCACTTT. As protein: CASGPGQGKSPLHF.

This clonotype occurred many times. The chain uses TRBV15 and TRBJ1-5; D is ambiguous. This CDR3 spans 14 amino acids. Trimming removed 0 bases at V and 0 bases at J, with 3 bases between. CDR1 and CDR2 (germline): LNHNV, YYDKDF (reference sequence). The chain's CDR3 is CATSRDYSNQPQHF. For the CDR3, the DNA is TGTGCCACCAGCAGAGACTATAGCAATCAGCCCCAGCATTTT.

This clonotype was counted at least ten times. V usage is TRBV7-3 and J usage is TRBJ1-1, with TRBD1 matching over 7 bases. Germline V lookup: CDR1 SGHTA, CDR2 FQGTGA. The CDR3 covers 13 residues. Unmatched junction bases numbered 10, after V lost 5 bases and J lost 10 bases. CDR3 residues: CASSPDRRSAAFF. DNA of the CDR3: TGTGCCAGCAGCCCGGACAGGCGATCGGCAGCTTTCTTT.

This clonotype was detected many times. V gene TRBV12-3 or TRBV12-4 combines with J gene TRBJ2-7, with D uncertain. V lost 5 bases, J lost 2 bases, and 13 bases lay in between. The CDR3 contains 14 residues. The CDR3 here is CASSPRGKTYEQYF. In nucleotides, the CDR3 is TGTGCCAGCAGTCCTCGTGGGAAGACCTACGAGCAGTACTTC.

The V gene is TRBV28, the J gene TRBJ2-6; D uncertain. Looked up from germline, CDR1 is MDHEN and CDR2 is SYDVKM. Trimming cost V 5 bases and J 0 bases, with 20 bases left between them. The CDR3 runs 19 residues. This CDR3 reads CASSSLVPMWTSGANVLTF. As DNA, the CDR3 is TGTGCCAGCAGTAGCCTGGTGCCCATGTGGACCTCTGGGGCCAACGTCCTGACTTTC.

This chain connects TRBV6-1 to TRBJ2-6, with D perhaps TRBD2 (6 bases). Trimming removed 10 bases from V and 0 bases from J, with 22 bases in between. Germline V gene sequence: CDR1 MNHNS, CDR2 SASEGT. The length of the CDR3 is 18 residues. CDR3 amino acids: CATTDTGVTNSGANVLTF. Here the CDR3 DNA reads TGTGCCACCACGGATACGGGAGTTACGAACTCTGGGGCCAACGTCCTGACTTTC.

This clonotype was detected many times. The chain uses TRBV2 and TRBJ2-3; TRBD2 matches at 14 bases. V shed 4 bases, J shed 3 bases, and the junction held 9 bases outside the gene matches. This CDR3 contains 18 residues. Germline assignment: CDR1 SNHLY and CDR2 FYNNEI. The CDR3 DNA reads as TGTGCCAGCAGTGCCCCGGGACTAGCGGGAGAAAGAACAGATACGCAGTATTTT. Translated, it gives CASSAPGLAGERTDTQYF.

In its sample, this clonotype was seen many times. The V and J genes are TRBV5-1 and TRBJ1-1; D remains ambiguous. Germline CDR1 reads SGHRS; CDR2 reads YFSETQ. The CDR3 has 15 residues. V shed 3 bases and J shed 3 bases, with 15 bases lying between them. CDR3 in DNA: TGCGCCAGCAGCTCTCAATACCCTGGGGACACTGAAGCTTTCTTT. Translating gives CASSSQYPGDTEAFF.

This clonotype was found many times. The chain recombines TRBV6-5 with TRBJ2-7; D may be TRBD2 (6 bases). Germline V gene data show CDR1 as MNHEY and CDR2 as SVGAGI. Deletions cut 6 bases from V and 0 bases from J, with 12 bases between. The CDR3 is 14 residues long. The chain's CDR3 is CASRGGGTSYEQYF. The CDR3 bases are TGTGCCAGCAGGGGCGGAGGGACCTCCTACGAGCAGTACTTC.